This TCR beta chain was identified in a study of control samples from healthy donors and cancer patients. Some clones are missing from TCRdb's copy, which holds only in-frame ones; the method was immunoSEQ multiplex PCR. The sample holds about 130,000 clones, 85% to 95% seen once. The CDR3 has 14 amino acids. Germline lookup yields CDR1 LNHDA and CDR2 SQIVND (reference sequence). Trimming stripped 3 bases from V and 2 bases from J, with 8 bases between. This sequence originates from a man of 80 years or more with head and neck cancer. The chain couples TRBV19 to TRBJ1-5; no reliable D call. The sample comprised PBMCs. The CDR3 is CASSIISGNQPQHF. The CDR3, as DNA: TGTGCCAGTAGTATCATCTCGGGCAATCAGCCCCAGCATTTT.